The clone carrying this T cell receptor (beta chain) has a handful of counts. Its matching antigen is unknown. PCR was performed using 60 Vbeta and 13 Jbeta primers. Produced via immunoSEQ multiplex PCR; TCRdb's table is partial and in-frame only. The repertoire includes over 200,000 clones, over 75% of them detected once, and 1.5% to 2% sits in the top ten. The CDR3 has 13 amino acids. The V gene lost 6 bases and the J gene lost 2 bases, with 14 bases spanning the gap. Germline V gene data show CDR1 as GTSNPN and CDR2 as SVGIG (reference sequence). This record belongs to a study of cytomegalovirus exposure and HLA in healthy donors. General study points: CMV serostatus stood as the only immune exposure information on hand. In an earlier analysis, about 87% or about 30%: the productive usage of most TCR beta V segments.

The material sequenced was PBMCs. This chain uses TRBV30 with TRBJ2-7; D may be TRBD2 (6 bases). The source is a male donor in good health and CMV-seronegative. The CDR3 here is CACVGDSTYEQYF. CDR3 DNA sequence: TGTGCCTGTGTGGGGGACTCGACCTACGAGCAGTACTTC.